This T cell receptor (beta chain) originates from a study of OX40 agonist ivuxolimab in advanced cancers. General notes on the study: The costimulatory receptor OX40 (CD134) was targeted by ivuxolimab, a fully human IgG2 agonistic monoclonal antibody. The paper reports the monotherapy dose-escalation portion (N ≈ 50 patients) of the phase I ivuxolimab trial. Partial responses were achieved by three dose-escalation patients, of whom one had hepatocellular carcinoma and two had cutaneous melanoma. Intravenous ivuxolimab was administered to patients every 2 weeks at six dose levels: 0.01, 0.1, 0.3, 1.5, 3 and 10 mg/kg. Of the roughly 51 dose-escalation patients, hepatocellular carcinoma was present in about 20, melanoma in roughly 15, renal cell carcinoma in 9 and head and neck cancer in 9. Peripheral TCRbeta sequencing was intended to test whether TCR sequence diversity was altered and clonal T-cell expansion was caused by ivuxolimab. Prior anti-PD-1, anti-PD-L1 or anti-CTLA-4 therapy was permitted, and checkpoint inhibitors had been received by 40% to 50% of dose-escalation patients. In the dose-escalation cohort, roughly 80% of patients were male, and the mean age was approximately 60 years, with a range of 23 to 79. On the study overall, not on this receptor specifically: Which antigens the clonally expanded peripheral T cells were specific for was not determined. Partial responders in the 0.1-3.0 mg/kg groups had among the lowest normalized peripheral clonal expansion, especially among CD8+ T cells. On average, CD8+ T cells showed more expanded clones than CD4+ T cells after ivuxolimab. At doses of 0.1 to 3.0 mg/kg, clonal expansion of both CD4+ and CD8+ T cells in blood was seen between baseline and week 6. Low levels of normalized T-cell clonal expansion were also seen in some nonresponding patients.

Genomic DNA was isolated from the sorted cells so that the TCRbeta CDR3 region could be sequenced. The immunoSEQ Assay was used to sequence the TCRbeta CDR3 regions. As stored in TCRdb, this immuneACCESS dataset retains in-frame rearrangements with V and J assigned. A fraction of the clones does not appear; measured against another copy, unresolved V genes explain less than half of the discrepancy, and the remainder lacks a known reason. The sample has around 68,000 clones on record, roughly 81% of them singletons. The biggest ten clones account for roughly a sixth of the sample. Patients with autoimmune disease history or receiving systemic immunosuppression were excluded from the trial. In every dose cohort, peripheral blood was drawn for TCR sequencing at baseline, cycle 4 day 1, and cycle 7 day 1. Samples were obtained from an open-label, multicenter, first-in-human phase I dose-escalation trial of ivuxolimab. Adults with locally advanced or metastatic head and neck squamous cell, hepatocellular, melanoma or renal cell carcinoma were enrolled in the trial. CD4+ and CD8+ T cells were sorted separately from peripheral blood before TCR sequencing.

In the case of this clone: Its antigen remains unidentified. The sample holds no much larger clone one base away, and base qualities are not on file.

Reading from cysteine to phenylalanine, the CDR3 counts 16 amino acids. Left in the record is the CDR3 DNA by itself, 48 bases read in frame from the first base. The chain joins TRBV21-1 to TRBJ2-5; no DNA check was done on the table's D call, TRBD2. TRBV21-1 is labeled a pseudogene. The origin of this receptor is an adult with an advanced solid tumor such as melanoma, head and neck, liver or kidney cancer. The sequences come from CD4+ or CD8+ T cells sorted from blood, collected in a trial of the OX40 agonist ivuxolimab. CDR3 sequence: CASSKAAGLTEETQYF. In nucleotides, the sequence is TGTGCCAGCAGCAAAGCCGCGGGACTAACAGAAGAGACCCAGTACTTC.